These T cell receptor beta chains were read from a single sample in a study of OX40 agonist ivuxolimab in advanced cancers. Clones were sequenced by immunoSEQ multiplex PCR, and TCRdb holds only the in-frame ones, with some missing. The sample includes tens of thousands of clones, around 93% seen only once; the top ten take approximately 12%. Sample: CD4+ or CD8+ T cells sorted from blood, taken in a trial of the OX40 agonist ivuxolimab. The receptors were sampled from an adult with an advanced solid tumor such as melanoma, head and neck, liver or kidney cancer. Each CDR3 is given with its conserved first and last residue. A D gene is named only where the DNA matches it firmly. A clone size is listed for some rows: how often the clone was seen (once, few, many), or a class if it is expanded.

CDR3nt,CDR3aa,abundance,v_gene,j_gene,d_gene
TGTGCCAGCAGTATAAATCGCGGGGGGGCCTACGAGCAGTACTTC,CASSINRGGAYEQYF,-,TRBV7-2,TRBJ2-7,TRBD2
TGTGCCAGCAGTCGTAGCGGGGAGGGTGGCACCGGGGAGCTGTTTTTT,CASSRSGEGGTGELFF,-,TRBV2,TRBJ2-2,TRBD2
TGTGCCGTCAACCCCGACAGGGGAGGCCCCGGGGAGCTGTTTTTT,CAVNPDRGGPGELFF,-,TRBV7-2,TRBJ2-2,TRBD1
TGCAGCGTTGAAGATCGGGTTTGGTTCGACGCTGAAGCTTTCTTT,CSVEDRVWFDAEAFF,-,TRBV29-1,TRBJ1-1,-
TGTGCCAGCAGCTACGTGGAGTGGGAGCAGTACTTC,CASSYVEWEQYF,-,TRBV7-9,TRBJ2-7,-
TGCGCCAGCAGCCAGAGGGACAGGTTAATTGGGAAACTGTTTTTT,CASSQRDRLIGKLFF,-,TRBV7-9,TRBJ1-4,TRBD1
TGTGCCAGCAGCTTGGGGACTAGCGGGAGATTAAGACACGAGCAGTACTTC,CASSLGTSGRLRHEQYF,-,TRBV5-5,TRBJ2-7,TRBD2
TGCGCCAGCAGCCACCTCACAGATACGCAGTATTTT,CASSHLTDTQYF,-,TRBV5-1,TRBJ2-3,-
TGTGCCAGCAGGACTCTCGTCAGTGAAGCTTTCTTT,CASRTLVSEAFF,-,TRBV6-5,TRBJ1-1,-
TGCAGCGTTGTGGAGGGAGGGGATCAGCCCCAGCATTTT,CSVVEGGDQPQHF,-,TRBV29-1,TRBJ1-5,-
TGCGCCAGCAGCCGACGAGGTTTGACGCTAGGTTCCACAGATACGCAGTATTTT,CASSRRGLTLGSTDTQYF,-,TRBV10-1,TRBJ2-3,-
TGTGCCAGCAGCTTCACAGGGGGAATCGACACTGAAGCTTTCTTT,CASSFTGGIDTEAFF,once,TRBV7-9,TRBJ1-1,TRBD1
TGTGCCAGCAGCCTGGACCTGGACGTGGGAGTGGAGACCCAGTACTTC,CASSLDLDVGVETQYF,-,TRBV11-2,TRBJ2-5,-
TGTGCCAGCAGCTATCTTACAGATACGCAGTATTTT,CASSYLTDTQYF,once,TRBV7-9,TRBJ2-3,-
TGCGCCAGCAGCCCGGGGGACGCCGGGCCGGATCTCTACGAGCAGTACTTC,CASSPGDAGPDLYEQYF,-,TRBV5-1,TRBJ2-7,-
TGTGCCAGCAGGCCCCCGGGACAGGCAGATGAAAAACTGTTTTTT,CASRPPGQADEKLFF,-,TRBV6-5,TRBJ1-4,TRBD1
TGTGCCAGCAGCTCGAACCGGGACTCACTTACGAATGAGCAGTTCTTC,CASSSNRDSLTNEQFF,-,TRBV7-9,TRBJ2-1,-
TGTGCCAGCAGCTTAAAAAGACTAGTGCAAGAGACCCAGTACTTC,CASSLKRLVQETQYF,-,TRBV7-9,TRBJ2-5,-
TGTGCCAGCAGCTTGGGGGAGGCGAACACTGAAGCTTTCTTT,CASSLGEANTEAFF,-,TRBV5-6,TRBJ1-1,-
TGTGCCAGCAGCACGAGCCCCTTTAAGACAGCTATGAACACTGAAGCTTTCTTT,CASSTSPFKTAMNTEAFF,-,TRBV11-3,TRBJ1-1,-
TGTGCCAGCAGCTTGGCGTCGGGCGGCCTCTATGGCTACACCTTC,CASSLASGGLYGYTF,-,TRBV5-6,TRBJ1-2,-
TGTGCCAGCAGTTCCCTAGCGGGAGAGAATGAGCAGTTCTTC,CASSSLAGENEQFF,-,TRBV27,TRBJ2-1,TRBD2
TGTGCCAGCAGTCAGGGGGCGAATGGGGCCAACGTCCTGACTTTC,CASSQGANGANVLTF,-,TRBV2,TRBJ2-6,TRBD1
TGCGCCAGCAGCCAAGAAGGGGCAGGGTATCGCGAAAAACTGTTTTTT,CASSQEGAGYREKLFF,-,TRBV4-1,TRBJ1-4,-